The 10 T cell receptor beta chains reported below all come from one sample, sequenced in a study of PD-1 blockade in classical Hodgkin lymphoma. Time point in this sample: cycle 4 day 1 (C4D1), after 6 weeks of nivolumab. Relapses following autologous stem cell transplantation were seen in all patients, with brentuximab vedotin exposure varying. Here immunoSEQ multiplex PCR was the method, and the copy in TCRdb shows in-frame clones only, minus some. Among fewer than 95,000 clones listed, 83% were seen once. The source was peripheral blood mononuclear cells (PBMCs), collected before the fourth cycle of nivolumab. These receptors all stem from a human donor with classical Hodgkin lymphoma.

V gene TRBV27 combines with J gene TRBJ1-2, with D unclear. V was shortened by 7 bases and J by 0 bases, with 15 bases between the two germline ends. Germline loops: CDR1 MNHEY, CDR2 SMNVEV (reference sequence). The CDR3 length is 15 residues. CDR3 coding DNA: TGTGCCAGCATTCAAACGGACCGTACTAACTATGGCTACACCTTC. This codes for CASIQTDRTNYGYTF.

Only a few counts were recorded for this clone. This rearrangement joins TRBV11-2 to TRBJ2-1; 8 bases agree with TRBD1. V shed 3 bases, J shed 15 bases, and the junction held 7 bases outside the gene matches. The germline V gene has CDR1 SGHAT and CDR2 FQNNGV. CDR3 size: 12 residues. The CDR3 sequence: CASSFPGQVSFF. CDR3 DNA sequence: TGTGCCAGCAGCTTCCCGGGACAGGTTTCGTTCTTC.

Turning to this clone: Within the sample, other DNA sequences also encode this same CDR3. The gene calls are TRBV5-1 and TRBJ1-1, with a weak D call TRBD1 (6 bases). This CDR3 is 12 amino acids long. Germline values: CDR1 SGHRS, CDR2 YFSETQ. Trimming cost V 1 base and J 5 bases, with 6 bases left between them. CDR3 sequence (DNA): TGCGCCAGCAGCTTGAGGGGGACTGAAGCTTTCTTT. Translated, it gives CASSLRGTEAFF.

The chain carries TRBV29-1 and TRBJ1-2, with D perhaps TRBD1 (5 bases). This CDR3 is built from 13 residues. CDR1 is SQVTM, CDR2 ANQGSEA, per germline. V gave up 7 bases and J gave up 2 bases, with 14 bases separating them. This chain's CDR3 is CSDRRDQNYGYTF. The CDR3 region has the DNA TGCAGCGACCGACGGGACCAAAACTATGGCTACACCTTC.

The chain combines TRBV29-1 with TRBJ2-1; TRBD2 aligns across 14 bases. CDR1 is SQVTM, CDR2 ANQGSEA, per germline. The V and J ends lost 8 bases and 10 bases, in that order; junction bases with no gene match: 7. The CDR3 is 13 residues long. CDR3 bases: TGCAGCAGCACGGGACTAGCGGGAGTCGAGCAGTTCTTC. Amino acid sequence: CSSTGLAGVEQFF.

This chain joins TRBV7-3 and TRBJ2-1; D call uncertain. The germline CDR1 and CDR2 sequences are SGHTA and FQGTGA. Trimming removed 0 bases at V and 9 bases at J, with 9 bases between. The CDR3 has 13 residues. The CDR3 coding sequence is TGTGCCAGCAGCTTAACCGCCCTGGGTGAGCAGTTCTTC. Amino acid sequence: CASSLTALGEQFF.

This clone was counted once. The chain recombines TRBV30 with TRBJ2-1; D is possibly TRBD1 (6 bases). Trimming removed 2 bases at V and 3 bases at J, with 11 bases between. The CDR3 runs to 14 residues. Germline V CDR1 and CDR2: GTSNPN, SVGIG (reference sequence). Here the CDR3 DNA reads TGTGCCTGGAGTCCTGGACAGTACTACAATGAGCAGTTCTTC. It yields the protein CAWSPGQYYNEQFF.

The CDR3 DNA follows: TGCAGCGGGAAAGCAACAGATACGCAGTATTTT. Translation: CSGKATDTQYF. The chain is built from TRBV29-1 and TRBJ2-3; D gene ambiguous. The CDR3 loop spans 11 amino acids. The V gene's germline CDR1 is SQVTM and CDR2 ANQGSEA. The V gene lost 7 bases and the J gene lost 3 bases, with 8 bases spanning the gap.

The V call is TRBV28, the J call TRBJ1-1, with TRBD1 matching 7 bases. This CDR3 is 15 amino acids long. The V gene end was trimmed by 2 bases and the J gene end by 2 bases; junction bases not matched to a gene: 5. Germline V gene lookup returns CDR1 MDHEN and CDR2 SYDVKM. Here the CDR3 reads CASSLVGTANTEAFF. CDR3 in DNA: TGTGCCAGCAGTTTAGTGGGGACAGCCAACACTGAAGCTTTCTTT.

The CDR3 here is CASSRPLETQYF. The CDR3 region has the DNA TGTGCCAGCAGCAGACCTTTGGAGACCCAGTACTTC. This chain links TRBV11-1 with TRBJ2-5; D is unclear. The V and J ends lost 5 bases and 5 bases respectively, with 9 bases between them. There are 12 residues in the CDR3. Germline CDR1 SGHAT, CDR2 FQDESV (reference sequence).